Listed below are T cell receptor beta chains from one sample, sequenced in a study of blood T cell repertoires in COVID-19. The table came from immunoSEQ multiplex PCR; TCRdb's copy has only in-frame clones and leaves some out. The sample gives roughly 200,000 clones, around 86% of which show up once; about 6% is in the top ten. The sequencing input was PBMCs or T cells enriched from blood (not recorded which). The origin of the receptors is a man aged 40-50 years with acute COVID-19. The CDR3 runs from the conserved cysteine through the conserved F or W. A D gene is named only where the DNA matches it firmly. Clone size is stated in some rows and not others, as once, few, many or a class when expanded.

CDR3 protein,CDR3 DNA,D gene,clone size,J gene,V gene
CASRTGTGTGELFF,TGTGCCAGCAGAACCGGGACAGGGACCGGGGAGCTGTTTTTT,TRBD1,.,TRBJ2-2,TRBV28
CASRGQGTNTEAFF,TGCGCCAGCCGGGGACAGGGGACGAACACTGAAGCTTTCTTT,TRBD1,.,TRBJ1-1,TRBV5-1
CATSEDGGEETQYF,TGTGCCACCAGTGAGGACGGGGGTGAAGAGACCCAGTACTTC,.,.,TRBJ2-5,TRBV24-1
CASSLRGGTEAFF,TGTGCCAGCAGCTTAAGGGGTGGAACTGAAGCTTTCTTT,.,.,TRBJ1-1,TRBV7-9
CASSPWTSGNTGELFF,TGTGCCAGCAGCCCCTGGACTAGCGGAAACACCGGGGAGCTGTTTTTT,TRBD2,.,TRBJ2-2,TRBV11-3
CASKLLAGLTDTQYF,TGTGCCAGCAAGCTCCTAGCGGGGCTCACAGATACGCAGTATTTT,TRBD2,.,TRBJ2-3,TRBV2
CASSLAGKDQPQHF,TGTGCCAGCAGCCTGGCGGGTAAAGATCAGCCCCAGCATTTT,.,.,TRBJ1-5,TRBV7-9
CASSLHAGVSIYEQYF,TGTGCCAGCAGCTTACATGCCGGGGTTTCTATCTACGAGCAGTACTTC,.,.,TRBJ2-7,TRBV11-2
CASYQGQGLYGYTF,TGCGCCAGTTATCAGGGACAGGGGCTCTATGGCTACACCTTC,TRBD1,.,TRBJ1-2,TRBV5-1
CAWSAETGDYGYTF,TGTGCCTGGAGTGCCGAGACAGGGGACTATGGCTACACCTTC,TRBD1,.,TRBJ1-2,TRBV30
CASSTGVTEAFF,TGTGCCAGTAGCACAGGGGTGACTGAAGCTTTCTTT,TRBD1,few,TRBJ1-1,TRBV19
CASRLAGALFPYEQYF,TGTGCCAGCCGACTAGCGGGGGCCTTATTCCCTTACGAGCAGTACTTC,TRBD2,.,TRBJ2-7,TRBV28
CASSIEREGNTGELFF,TGTGCCAGCAGCATAGAGCGGGAGGGAAACACCGGGGAGCTGTTTTTT,TRBD2,few,TRBJ2-2,TRBV7-6
CASSGDLAVDIQYF,TGCGCCAGCAGTGGGGACTTAGCGGTGGACATTCAGTACTTC,.,.,TRBJ2-4,TRBV10-2
CASSGTVFLNSPLHF,TGTGCCAGCAGCGGGACAGTCTTTTTAAATTCACCCCTCCACTTT,TRBD1,.,TRBJ1-6,TRBV7-2
CASSSQTGNNEQFF,TGCGCCAGCAGCTCCCAGACAGGAAACAATGAGCAGTTCTTC,.,.,TRBJ2-1,TRBV5-1
CASSNQGLFGYSNQPQHF,TGTGCCAGTAGTAACCAGGGGCTTTTTGGCTATAGCAATCAGCCCCAGCATTTT,.,.,TRBJ1-5,TRBV19
CASSRLAGVSDTQYF,TGTGCCAGCAGCCGACTAGCGGGAGTTTCAGATACGCAGTATTTT,TRBD2,.,TRBJ2-3,TRBV9
CATSSRDRGTDTQYF,TGTGCCACCAGTTCCCGGGACAGGGGCACAGATACGCAGTATTTT,TRBD1,.,TRBJ2-3,TRBV24-1
CASSPLGGSYNEQFF,TGTGCCAGCAGCCCTCTGGGGGGCTCCTACAATGAGCAGTTCTTC,.,.,TRBJ2-1,TRBV14
CASTPRRSNSPYEQYF,TGTGCCAGCACACCTCGGAGGTCCAATAGCCCCTACGAGCAGTACTTC,.,.,TRBJ2-7,TRBV25-1
CASSPRTGGETQYF,TGTGCCAGCAGTCCCCGGACAGGAGGGGAGACCCAGTACTTC,.,.,TRBJ2-5,TRBV27
CASSTAGGSYCYTF,TGTGCCAGCAGCACAGCAGGGGGATCGTACTGCTACACCTTC,.,.,TRBJ1-2,TRBV21-1
CYLDRLTEAFF,TGTTACCTTGACAGACTCACTGAAGCTTTCTTT,.,.,TRBJ1-1,TRBV30
CASSFHWSPLHF,TGTGCCAGCAGCTTCCACTGGTCACCCCTCCACTTT,.,.,TRBJ1-6,TRBV7-9
CATSDPDVGGLGMETQYF,TGTGCCACCAGTGATCCCGACGTGGGGGGTCTCGGTATGGAGACCCAGTACTTC,.,.,TRBJ2-5,TRBV24-1
CASSPGTSGRNEQFF,TGCGCCAGCAGCCCCGGGACTAGCGGGAGAAATGAGCAGTTCTTC,TRBD2,.,TRBJ2-1,TRBV5-1
CASSPGTLNNEQFF,TGTGCCAGCAGCCCCGGGACTCTAAACAATGAGCAGTTCTTC,.,.,TRBJ2-1,TRBV11-3
CVTKGQRGQPQHF,TGTGTCACAAAGGGACAAAGAGGTCAGCCCCAGCATTTT,.,.,TRBJ1-5,TRBV28
CASSRTGRYEQYF,TGTGCCAGCAGCCGGACAGGGCGGTACGAGCAGTACTTC,TRBD1,many,TRBJ2-7,TRBV12-3/TRBV12-4
CASSLGTQVTEAFF,TGTGCCAGCAGTTTGGGGACTCAAGTCACTGAAGCTTTCTTT,.,.,TRBJ1-1,TRBV28
CATSSSGAGGDEKLFF,TGTGCCACCAGCAGTTCTGGAGCGGGGGGAGATGAAAAACTGTTTTTT,.,.,TRBJ1-4,TRBV15
CASRIASRETYEQYF,TGTGCCAGCAGAATTGCATCCCGGGAGACCTACGAGCAGTACTTC,.,.,TRBJ2-7,TRBV6-5
CASKGGRTGDGEKLFF,TGTGCCAGCAAGGGGGGACGGACAGGGGATGGAGAAAAACTGTTTTTT,TRBD1,.,TRBJ1-4,TRBV2
CASNLARASYNEQFF,TGTGCCAGCAATCTCGCCAGGGCGTCCTACAATGAGCAGTTCTTC,.,.,TRBJ2-1,TRBV2
CASSIMSGWAHNEQFF,TGTGCCAGTAGTATTATGTCGGGGTGGGCACACAATGAGCAGTTCTTC,.,.,TRBJ2-1,TRBV19
CASSLGLAGQGRETQYF,TGTGCCAGCAGTTTGGGACTAGCGGGACAGGGGCGGGAGACCCAGTACTTC,TRBD2,.,TRBJ2-5,TRBV27
CASSLTGGRGGTQYF,TGTGCCAGCAGTTTGACGGGGGGTCGGGGTGGTACGCAGTATTTT,TRBD2,.,TRBJ2-3,TRBV27
CASSLRDRANSPLHF,TGTGCCAGCAGCTTAAGGGACAGGGCGAATTCACCCCTCCACTTT,TRBD1,.,TRBJ1-6,TRBV11-2
CASSDRQGTEAFF,TGTGCCAGCTCAGACCGACAGGGCACTGAAGCTTTCTTT,TRBD1,.,TRBJ1-1,TRBV18
CATGTGVKETQYF,TGTGCCACGGGTACGGGAGTAAAAGAGACCCAGTACTTC,.,few,TRBJ2-5,TRBV10-3
CASSKGQGADQPQHF,TGCGCCAGCAGCAAGGGACAGGGGGCCGATCAGCCCCAGCATTTT,TRBD1,few,TRBJ1-5,TRBV5-1